Following are 24 T cell receptor beta chains from one sample sequenced in a study of cytomegalovirus exposure and HLA in healthy donors. The PCR had 60 Vbeta and 13 Jbeta primers. Sequencing was performed with immunoSEQ multiplex PCR; in TCRdb, only in-frame clones are kept and a portion is missing. The repertoire consists of approximately 150,000 clones, with 60% to 80% occurring once and the leading ten covering roughly 14%. The sequencing sample was made of PBMCs. The receptors were sampled from a woman aged 40 to 49 in good health and CMV-seronegative.

V gene TRBV5-1 combines with J gene TRBJ1-4; no clear D. The V end was cut by 2 bases, the J end by 5 bases, with 10 bases between. Germline assignment: CDR1 SGHRS and CDR2 YFSETQ. The CDR3 has 14 residues. The CDR3 sequence: CASSFLGGNEKLFF. As DNA, the CDR3 is TGCGCCAGCAGCTTCCTGGGAGGGAATGAAAAACTGTTTTTT.

On this clone itself: One end of the junction does not line up with germline, which may come from a read error. CDR3 nucleotides: TGCGCCAGCGGCCAGGGGGGAGTAGGCTCACCCCTCCACTTT. Protein: CASGQGGVGSPLHF. The V call is TRBV4-1, the J call TRBJ1-6; 7 bases are shared with TRBD1. This CDR3 is built from 14 residues. Germline V gene data show CDR1 as MGHRA and CDR2 as YSYEKL.

In the case of this clone: Its ends do not fully match the called genes, so a read error is possible. The rearrangement uses TRBV7-9 and TRBJ2-1, with D hard to call. CDR1 and CDR2 from the germline V gene are SEHNR and FQNEAQ (reference sequence). The CDR3 spans 12 residues. This chain's CDR3 is CSSSLVGNEQFF. CDR3 sequence (DNA): TGTTCCAGCAGCTTAGTCGGTAATGAGCAGTTCTTC.

The genes are TRBV1 and TRBJ2-3; TRBD1 reflects the table's D call only, with no check against the DNA. TRBV1 is tagged as a pseudogene. The CDR3 spans 11 residues. The CDR3 bases are TGCACCAGCAGCCAGGCCGATACGCAGTATTTT. It specifies CTSSQADTQYF.

The chain employs TRBV7-3 and TRBJ2-3, with 13 bases lining up with TRBD2. This CDR3 region has 15 residues. The germline V gene has CDR1 SGHTA and CDR2 FQGTGA. V shed 4 bases, J shed 5 bases, and the junction held 3 bases outside the gene matches. CDR3 coding DNA: TGTGCCAGCAGCTATCGGACTAGCGGGAGAGATACGCAGTATTTT. Its protein product is CASSYRTSGRDTQYF. Full variable domain (rest looked up from reference TRBV7-3 and TRBJ2-3): GAGVSQTPSNKVTEKGKYVELRCDPISGHTALYWYRQSLGQGPEFLIYFQGTGAADDSGLPNDRFFAVRPEGSVSTLKIQRTERGDSAVYLCASSYRTSGRDTQYFGPGTRLTVL.

The chain employs TRBV6-1 and TRBJ2-7; D is unclear. The V gene lost 2 bases and the J gene lost 7 bases, with 12 bases spanning the gap. The CDR3 covers 13 residues. Germline assignment: CDR1 MNHNS and CDR2 SASEGT. The CDR3 is CASSETRIWEQYF. The CDR3 coding sequence is TGTGCCAGCAGTGAAACGAGGATTTGGGAGCAGTACTTC.

The genes are TRBV28 and TRBJ1-1, with no clear D. The germline V gene encodes CDR1 MDHEN and CDR2 SYDVKM. The CDR3 has 13 amino acids. Trimming removed 5 bases from V and 8 bases from J, with 15 bases in between. CDR3 sequence (DNA): TGTGCCAGCAGTCCATCCCGGGAGACGGAAGCTTTCTTT. It yields the protein CASSPSRETEAFF.

The CDR3 sequence: CASSGSLQETQYF. CDR3 in DNA: TGCGCCAGCAGCGGCAGTCTCCAAGAGACCCAGTACTTC. The gene calls are TRBV5-1 and TRBJ2-5; D is undetermined. The CDR3 runs to 13 residues. CDR1 is SGHRS and CDR2 is YFSETQ in the germline V gene. Trimming pared 4 bases from V and 1 base from J, leaving 8 bases between.

The chain links TRBV5-6 to TRBJ1-2; a possible D gene is TRBD1 (6 bases). Trimming left V 0 bases short and J 5 bases short, with 14 bases between. The V gene's germline CDR1 is SGHDT and CDR2 YYEEEE. This CDR3 contains 15 residues. The CDR3 here is CASSLDSWGLYGYTF. The CDR3 DNA is TGTGCCAGCAGCTTGGATTCATGGGGGCTGTATGGCTACACCTTC.

The rearrangement joins TRBV15 to TRBJ1-2; TRBD1 matches 7 bases. This CDR3 is built from 15 residues. The germline V gene has CDR1 LNHNV and CDR2 YYDKDF (reference sequence). V was pared by 7 bases and J by 5 bases, with 13 bases of the junction left unmatched. For the CDR3, the DNA is TGTGCCACCACCACGGACAGGACCCTCTTTTATGGCTACACCTTC. As protein: CATTTDRTLFYGYTF.

The chain joins TRBV4-3 to TRBJ2-1; 7 bases line up with TRBD2. The V gene end was trimmed by 1 base and the J gene end by 6 bases; junction bases not matched to a gene: 9. The CDR3 covers 16 residues. Germline CDR1 is LGHNA and CDR2 is YSLEER. The CDR3: CASSQVPSGGFNEQFF. The CDR3 nucleotides read TGCGCCAGCAGCCAAGTCCCTAGCGGAGGTTTCAATGAGCAGTTCTTC.

About this clone itself: This CDR3 is also generated by other DNA sequences in the sample. V usage is TRBV5-4 and J usage is TRBJ2-5; 7 bases map to TRBD1. CDR3 length equals 16 residues. Germline values: CDR1 SGHNT, CDR2 YYREEE (reference sequence). With V trimmed by 0 bases and J by 1 base, 6 bases remained unmatched. The chain's CDR3 is CASSLGAGGPQETQYF. The CDR3 coding sequence is TGTGCCAGCAGCTTGGGAGCAGGGGGTCCCCAAGAGACCCAGTACTTC.

This rearrangement joins TRBV15 to TRBJ2-5; 7 nucleotides match TRBD1. V lost 1 base and J lost 5; bases outside the gene matches: 4. CDR1 is LNHNV and CDR2 is YYDKDF in the germline V gene (reference sequence). The CDR3 has 14 residues. CDR3 coding DNA: TGTGCCACCAGCAGAGTAGGGGGCCCGGAGACCCAGTACTTC. Its protein product is CATSRVGGPETQYF.

The V and J genes are TRBV11-2 and TRBJ2-7; D is perhaps TRBD1 (5 bases). The CDR3 loop spans 12 amino acids. V lost 5 bases and J lost 3, with 8 bases in between. CDR1 and CDR2 (germline): SGHAT, FQNNGV. In DNA, the CDR3 is TGTGCCAGCAGCCCGCAGGGCTACGAGCAGTACTTC. Its protein is CASSPQGYEQYF. The full variable domain, with the rest looked up from reference TRBV11-2 and TRBJ2-7, is EAGVAQSPRYKIIEKRQSVAFWCNPISGHATLYWYQQILGQGPKLLIQFQNNGVVDDSQLPKDRFSAERLKGVDSTLKIQPAKLEDSAVYLCASSPQGYEQYFGPGTRLTVT.

The gene calls are TRBV5-1 and TRBJ1-1; D is unclear. CDR3 length equals 13 residues. V was pared by 0 bases and J by 6 bases, with 9 bases between. Germline V gene sequence: CDR1 SGHRS, CDR2 YFSETQ. The CDR3 spells CASSLEGGSEAFF. The CDR3 bases are TGCGCCAGCAGCTTGGAGGGAGGCTCTGAAGCTTTCTTT.

This chain links TRBV15 with TRBJ2-1; D possibly corresponds to TRBD1 (5 bases). The CDR3 loop spans 15 amino acids. V was pared by 1 base and J by 5 bases, with 12 bases between. CDR1 is LNHNV and CDR2 is YYDKDF in the germline V gene (reference sequence). The CDR3 bases are TGTGCCACCAGCAGAGCTACGGACATAGACAATGAGCAGTTCTTC. This translates into CATSRATDIDNEQFF.

The chain couples TRBV30 to TRBJ2-7; D remains ambiguous. Per the germline V gene, CDR1 is GTSNPN and CDR2 is SVGIG (reference sequence). Trimming stripped 2 bases from V and 5 bases from J, with 7 bases between. The CDR3 sequence is 11 residues long. CDR3 residues: CAWSTWHEQYF. CDR3 coding DNA: TGTGCCTGGAGTACCTGGCACGAGCAGTACTTC.

The chain is built from TRBV27 and TRBJ2-7; 7 positions agree with TRBD2. The CDR3 is made up of 14 amino acids. Germline CDR1 is MNHEY and CDR2 is SMNVEV (reference sequence). The J segment lost 0 bases and the V segment lost 3 bases, leaving 2 bases of the junction unmatched. CDR3: CASSFGGGSYEQYF. Here the CDR3 DNA reads TGTGCCAGCAGTTTTGGGGGGGGCTCCTACGAGCAGTACTTC.

The chain couples TRBV7-2 to TRBJ2-7; TRBD2 matches 9 bases. Germline lookup yields CDR1 SGHTA and CDR2 FQGNSA. V trimming: 4 bases; J trimming: 4 bases; junction bases outside the gene matches: 5. The CDR3 is 14 amino acids. CDR3 nucleotides: TGTGCCAGCAGCTCGCTAGCGGGACTTTACGAGCAGTACTTC. Protein sequence: CASSSLAGLYEQYF. Complete variable domain (other parts from reference TRBV7-2 and TRBJ2-7): GAGVSQSPSNKVTEKGKDVELRCDPISGHTALYWYRQSLGQGLEFLIYFQGNSAPDKSGLPSDRFSAERTGGSVSTLTIQRTQQEDSAVYLCASSSLAGLYEQYFGPGTRLTVT.

Concerning this clone itself: Different DNA sequences within this sample yield the same CDR3. This chain joins TRBV28 and TRBJ2-5, with D tentatively TRBD2 (5 bases). This CDR3 is built from 12 residues. Germline-derived CDR1 and CDR2 are MDHEN and SYDVKM. The V end was cut by 3 bases, the J end by 3 bases, with 5 bases between. The CDR3 DNA sequence: TGTGCCAGCAGTTTCGGGAAAGAGACCCAGTACTTC. Translating it yields CASSFGKETQYF. The whole variable domain, remainder taken from reference TRBV28 and TRBJ2-5, is DVKVTQSSRYLVKRTGEKVFLECVQDMDHENMFWYRQDPGLGLRLIYFSYDVKMKEKGDIPEGYSVSREKKERFSLILESASTNQTSMYLCASSFGKETQYFGPGTRLLVL.

Only one count was recorded for this clone. This CDR3 is CASSSRQETQYF. CDR3 in DNA: TGTGCCAGCAGTTCCCGTCAAGAGACCCAGTACTTC. V is TRBV6-5 and J is TRBJ2-5; no clear D. The CDR3 is 12 residues long. CDR1 and CDR2 from the germline V gene are MNHEY and SVGAGI. Trimming removed 4 bases at V and 2 bases at J, with 5 bases between.

V is TRBV27 and J is TRBJ1-1; no reliable D call. In germline, CDR1 is MNHEY, CDR2 SMNVEV (reference sequence). This CDR3 has 15 residues. Deletions cut 11 bases from V and 4 bases from J, with 23 bases between. The CDR3, as DNA: TGTGCCCCGTTGGCGTGCGGGCAGCTTTGCACTGAAGCTTTCTTT. Amino acid sequence: CAPLACGQLCTEAFF.

With respect to this clone: Other DNA sequences in this specimen translate into the identical CDR3. The V gene is TRBV6-6, the J gene TRBJ2-6, with D unclear. V was pared by 7 bases and J by 0 bases, with 4 bases between. The CDR3 has 13 residues. The germline V gene has CDR1 MNHNY and CDR2 SVGAGI (reference sequence). This CDR3 is CASTSSGANVLTF. CDR3 coding DNA: TGTGCCAGCACCAGCTCTGGGGCCAACGTCCTGACTTTC.

The chain is built from TRBV15 and TRBJ1-4; 9 bases map to TRBD1. Germline lookup yields CDR1 LNHNV and CDR2 YYDKDF (reference sequence). The CDR3 covers 14 residues. V dropped 5 bases and J dropped 6; count of bases not matched to a gene: 4. This CDR3 reads CATSPGQGYEKLFF. CDR3 bases: TGTGCCACCAGCCCGGGACAGGGATATGAAAAACTGTTTTTT.